The 5 T cell receptor beta chains presented below share a single source sample, sequenced in a study of blood T cell repertoires in COVID-19 (dated by TCRdb to about 2020). Libraries were constructed by the immunoSEQ multiplex PCR assay. TCRdb re-hosts the immuneACCESS table, in-frame sequences only. Its copies lack some clones; in the studies checked, an unresolved V gene accounts for under half of them, and the cause for the rest is not known. This sample comprises under 85,000 clones, 89% of them detected only once. The top ten hold roughly an eighth of the sample. Sequencing used peripheral blood. These receptors originate from a man in his sixties or seventies with active or convalescent COVID-19.

This rearrangement joins TRBV7-9 to TRBJ1-2, with TRBD1 identical over 12 bases. Per germline, CDR1 SEHNR and CDR2 FQNEAQ (reference sequence). J gave up 5 bases and V 5 bases, and 12 bases lay outside the gene matches. The CDR3 runs 17 residues. CDR3 protein: CASSLGTGGAGNYGYTF. The CDR3 DNA reads as TGTGCCAGCAGCCTCGGGACAGGGGGCGCGGGGAATTATGGCTACACCTTC.

There are a few counts of this clone. The J gene is TRBJ1-2, the V gene TRBV12-5; D may be TRBD1 (5 bases). The length of the CDR3 is 13 residues. Trimming took 6 bases from V and 8 from J, leaving 16 bases between them. CDR1 is LGHNT and CDR2 is FRNRAP in the germline V gene. The CDR3 loop is CASGLQGFQGYTF. The CDR3 DNA follows: TGTGCTAGTGGGCTCCAGGGATTCCAAGGCTACACCTTC. The whole variable domain, filled in from reference TRBV12-5 and TRBJ1-2, reads DARVTQTPRHKVTEMGQEVTMRCQPILGHNTVFWYRQTMMQGLELLAYFRNRAPLDDSGMPKDRFSAEMPDATLATLKIQPSEPRDSAVYFCASGLQGFQGYTFGSGTRLTVV.

Only one count was recorded for this clone. The rearrangement joins TRBV5-1 to TRBJ1-1; a weak D match, TRBD1 (6 bases). V lost 4 bases and J lost 1, with 8 bases in between. This CDR3 is built from 13 residues. The germline gives CDR1 SGHRS, CDR2 YFSETQ. CDR3 sequence reads: CASSRRGNTEAFF. DNA for the CDR3: TGCGCCAGCAGCCGCAGGGGGAACACTGAAGCTTTCTTT.

The chain recombines TRBV6-5 with TRBJ2-7; D is possibly TRBD2 (6 bases). CDR3 length: 13 residues. The germline gives CDR1 MNHEY, CDR2 SVGAGI. Trimming stripped 7 bases from V and 3 bases from J, with 13 bases between. The CDR3 protein is CASTQSAGYEQYF. CDR3 nucleotide sequence: TGTGCCAGCACCCAATCAGCGGGCTACGAGCAGTACTTC.

The genes are TRBV11-1 and TRBJ1-2; 9 bases align to TRBD1. The V segment lost 5 bases and the J segment 4 bases; nucleotides outside the gene matches: 11. The CDR3 length is 16 residues. CDR1 is SGHAT, CDR2 FQDESV, per germline (reference sequence). Written as DNA, the CDR3 is TGTGCCAGCAGCCTCTCCTGGGTGGGACAGGGCTATGGCTACACCTTC. Protein sequence: CASSLSWVGQGYGYTF.